This note documents a single T cell receptor beta chain sequence. Its specific antigen is unknown. No base-level quality is on record; no much larger clone is a single base apart. The donors were healthy, HIV-negative adults with no recently reported acute infections or vaccinations. Every donor was a Caucasian adult residing in Nashville, Tennessee, USA. CD4+ T cells were enriched through magnetic negative selection, after which naive cells were positively selected on CD45RA and the remaining negative fraction served as the memory subset. Blood was obtained by leukapheresis, after which PBMCs were separated by Ficoll-Histopaque density gradient centrifugation and cryopreserved in liquid nitrogen vapor phase. Analytical flow cytometry was used to check the purity and quantity of every magnetically sorted T cell population. Each sorted fraction had its genomic DNA isolated and then quantified by UV absorbance on a Nanodrop 2000c.

These data come from a study of shared clonotypes between healthy human individuals (dated by TCRdb to about 2020). With respect to the entire study: A couple of women and three men aged 18 to 49 years were included in the cohort. For each donor, CD4 naive and CD4 memory were each given three plates, CD8 naive was given two plates, and CD8 memory was given one plate. To estimate repertoire size and how much clonotype sharing occurs between individuals, the study deeply sequenced the blood TCR repertoires of about five healthy adults. To increase sequencing depth and limit assay-specific biases, TCR repertoire library preparation and sequencing were carried out by different laboratories using diverse techniques. Per donor, leukapheresis produced somewhere between about 0.85 and 8.9 billion PBMCs. General conclusions and limits of the study: The small number of donors limited the genetic and exposure-history diversity represented. Even with the large sequencing depth, rarefaction of the sorted-subset datasets indicated that sequencing was incomplete. Estimated clonotype richness was generally larger for naive than for memory subsets. Approximately 5% of naive CD4, around 4% of naive CD8, 2.3% of memory CD4, and roughly 0.4% of memory CD8 clonotypes were shared across several donors. Sampling was restricted to blood, and TCR repertoires in tissue are likely to differ from TCR repertoires in blood. Pairwise subsampling indicated that sequencing depth was expected to affect the degree of clonotype sharing among donors. Clonotypes shared by all four sorted-subset donors showed higher generation probabilities than non-shared clonotypes.

Using the deep immunoSEQ assay, multiplex PCR amplified TCR CDR3 regions from genomic DNA. For each cell subset, the extracted genomic DNA was distributed evenly across all wells of several immunoSEQ 96-well plates, and each plate served as one replicate. For sorted subsets, around 200 ng genomic DNA, equal to tens of thousands of T cell genomes, was loaded into each replicate PCR. Purified libraries were measured with a Qubit 3.0 fluorometer, size-checked on a Bioanalyzer 2100, and measured again with the KAPA Library Quantification kit. A separate single-read 150-cycle Illumina NextSeq 550 flow cell was used to sequence each immunoSEQ 96-well plate. In the original analysis: Because the immunoSEQ output included only junctional sequences and no quality scores, the filtering could not be the same as the filtering used for full-length reads. To assign V/J genes and CDR3, sequences were annotated using PyIR, a Python wrapper for IgBLAST v1.9, with IMGT germline references. Reads were removed for weak V/J assignments (E-value above 1e-6), missing CDR3, stop codons, out-of-frame junctions, or ambiguous translated residues. V3J clonotypes were defined as sequences sharing an identical inferred V gene, J gene, and CDR3 amino acid sequence. Percentage overlap between repertoires was calculated by dividing the number of shared unique clonotypes by the size of the smaller repertoire. Richness of each repertoire was evaluated using RTK rarefaction, the Chao1 estimator, and Recon v2.1 estimates of unobserved clonotypes. OLGA was used to compute generation probabilities for all TCRbeta clonotypes that the gDNA method yielded from a few donors. In TCRdb, the immuneACCESS table is reduced to in-frame sequences with V and J assigned. These tables do not hold every clone; where another copy was compared, an unresolved V gene accounts for under half, and the others remain unexplained. Clone size and the V and J calls come from that table; the DNA yielded D and trimming. The sample includes some 1 million clones, with roughly 80% observed a single time. Approximately 1.5% of the sample is taken by the ten largest.

From a lookup of the germline V gene, CDR1 and CDR2 are MDHEN and SYDVKM. Including the terminal cysteine and phenylalanine, the CDR3 comprises 18 residues. The sequence is cut down to CDR3 DNA, 54 bases in frame from base 1. V has 6 bases trimmed and J has 5 bases trimmed; junction bases matching no gene number 14. The sequenced sample was memory CD4+ T cells sorted from blood. The sample's cell subset or site, from its label and the paper: CD45RA-negative fraction. This chain is built from TRBV28 and TRBJ2-3; 13 central nucleotides agree with TRBD2. The clonotype comes from a man between 18 and 35 years old in good health. Here the CDR3 is given as CASSLSRLAGGLKDTQYF. The DNA reads TGTGCCAGCAGCCTCTCCCGACTAGCGGGGGGCCTGAAAGATACGCAGTATTTT.